What follows are 8 T cell receptor beta chains derived from one specimen sequenced in a study of CD8+ T cells in alopecia areata. The treatment denotes: oral pan-JAK inhibitor, 5-10 mg twice daily. Once RNA had been extracted, it was reverse transcribed into cDNA to act as the sequencing template. Sequenced by immunoSEQ multiplex PCR; TCRdb stores in-frame clones only, minus some. The sample comprises approximately 220,000 clones, roughly two fifths of which are singletons, and 0.48% rests with the top ten. Specimen: CD4+ T cells sorted from blood, collected at approximately week 30, from a patient treated with tofacitinib. These receptors all come from a human donor with alopecia areata.

In its sample, this clone was seen a few times. V and J are TRBV7-2 and TRBJ2-2, with D tentatively TRBD1 or TRBD2 (6 bases each). The CDR3 length is 16 residues. The germline CDR1 and CDR2 sequences are SGHTA and FQGNSA. The V end lost 6 bases, the J end lost 0 bases, and 14 bases lay between the germline ends. This chain's CDR3 is CASSRGGGANTGELFF. The CDR3 DNA reads TGTGCCAGCAGTCGAGGAGGGGGAGCGAACACCGGGGAGCTGTTTTTT.

The gene calls are TRBV5-4 and TRBJ2-1; TRBD2 matches 8 bases. The CDR3 totals 15 residues. CDR1 and CDR2 from the germline V gene are SGHNT and YYREEE (reference sequence). V shed 5 bases, J shed 10 bases, and the junction held 14 bases outside the gene matches. CDR3 loop: CASRSGGGRKEEQFF. The CDR3 DNA sequence: TGTGCCAGCAGGTCCGGGGGCGGGAGGAAGGAGGAGCAGTTCTTC.

The chain employs TRBV18 and TRBJ1-1, with 10 bases matching TRBD1. Trimming removed 5 bases from V and 3 bases from J; junction bases left unmatched: 6. Germline V gene lookup returns CDR1 KGHSH and CDR2 LQKENI. This CDR3 region has 15 residues. The CDR3 nucleotides are TGTGCCAGCTCAGAGGACAGGGGGAGATACACTGAAGCTTTCTTT. Translated, it gives CASSEDRGRYTEAFF.

This clone was counted between two and nine times. The chain recombines TRBV15 with TRBJ1-1; unclear D gene. V lost 1 base and J 1 base, leaving 7 bases between the germline ends. The V gene's germline CDR1 is LNHNV and CDR2 YYDKDF (reference sequence). The CDR3 is 14 residues long. CDR3 in amino acids: CATSRGKENTEAFF. CDR3 bases: TGTGCCACCAGCAGAGGAAAGGAGAACACTGAAGCTTTCTTT.

This chain connects TRBV19 to TRBJ2-3; TRBD2 might be the D (6 bases). V lost 3 bases and J lost 5, with 15 bases in between. There are 15 residues in the CDR3. Germline CDR1 and CDR2: LNHDA and SQIVND (reference sequence). CDR3 loop: CASSISGGTEDTQYF. The CDR3 region has the DNA TGTGCCAGTAGTATTAGCGGCGGGACTGAAGATACGCAGTATTTT.

This clone was seen a single time. The chain recombines TRBV11-2 with TRBJ2-7; 9 bases match TRBD1. CDR3 length: 13 amino acids. The trim removed 4 bases at V and 5 bases at J, leaving 3 bases unmatched. The V gene's germline CDR1 is SGHAT and CDR2 FQNNGV. CDR3 amino acids: CASSSDRGHEQYF. The DNA for the CDR3 is TGTGCCAGCAGCTCGGACAGGGGCCACGAGCAGTACTTC.

The chain combines TRBV4-1 with TRBJ2-4; D is undetermined. The CDR3 runs to 14 residues. Germline assignment: CDR1 MGHRA and CDR2 YSYEKL. V lost 3 bases and J lost 16, with 22 bases in between. DNA of the CDR3: TGCGCCAGCAGCCAGCTCACCGGATCTTCACGTCGTTACTTC. It is translated as CASSQLTGSSRRYF.

V gene TRBV18 combines with J gene TRBJ1-1, with D perhaps TRBD1 (5 bases). Per germline, CDR1 KGHSH and CDR2 LQKENI. CDR3 length equals 14 residues. V was trimmed by 3 bases and J by 1 base, leaving 9 bases between them. The CDR3 DNA reads TGTGCCAGCTCACCCCTAGACAGGAACACTGAAGCTTTCTTT. Translated, it gives CASSPLDRNTEAFF.